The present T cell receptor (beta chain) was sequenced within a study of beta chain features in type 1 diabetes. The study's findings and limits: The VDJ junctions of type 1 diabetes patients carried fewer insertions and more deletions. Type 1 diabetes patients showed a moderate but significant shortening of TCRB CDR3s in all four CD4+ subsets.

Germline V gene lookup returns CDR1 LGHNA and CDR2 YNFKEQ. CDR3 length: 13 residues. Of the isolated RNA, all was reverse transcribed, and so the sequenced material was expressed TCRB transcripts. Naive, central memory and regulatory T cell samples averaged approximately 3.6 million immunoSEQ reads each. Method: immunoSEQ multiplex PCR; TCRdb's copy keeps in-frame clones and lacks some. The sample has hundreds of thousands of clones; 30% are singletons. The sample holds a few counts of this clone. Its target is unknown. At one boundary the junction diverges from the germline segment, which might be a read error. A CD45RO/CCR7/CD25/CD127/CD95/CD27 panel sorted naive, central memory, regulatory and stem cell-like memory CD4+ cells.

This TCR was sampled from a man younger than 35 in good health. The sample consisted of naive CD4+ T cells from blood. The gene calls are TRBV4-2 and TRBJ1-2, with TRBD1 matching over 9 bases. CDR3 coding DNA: TGTGCCAGCAGCGAAGACAGGGGGACTGGCTACACCTTC. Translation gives CASSEDRGTGYTF.